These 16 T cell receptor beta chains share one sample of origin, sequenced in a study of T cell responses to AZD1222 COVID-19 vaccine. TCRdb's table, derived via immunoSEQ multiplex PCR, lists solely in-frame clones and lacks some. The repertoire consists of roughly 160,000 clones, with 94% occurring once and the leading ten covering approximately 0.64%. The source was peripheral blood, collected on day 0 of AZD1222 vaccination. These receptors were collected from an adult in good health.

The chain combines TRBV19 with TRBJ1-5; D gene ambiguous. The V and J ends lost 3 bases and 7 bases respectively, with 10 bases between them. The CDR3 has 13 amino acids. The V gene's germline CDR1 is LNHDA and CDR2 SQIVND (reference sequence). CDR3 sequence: CASSIEGQQPQHF. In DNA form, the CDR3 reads TGTGCCAGTAGTATCGAGGGTCAGCAGCCCCAGCATTTT.

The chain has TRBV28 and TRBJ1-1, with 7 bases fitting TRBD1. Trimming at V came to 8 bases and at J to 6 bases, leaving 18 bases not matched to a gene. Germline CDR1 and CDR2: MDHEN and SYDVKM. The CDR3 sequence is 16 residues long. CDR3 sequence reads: CASEGAGVLRDSEAFF. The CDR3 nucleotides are TGTGCCAGCGAGGGGGCAGGGGTCTTAAGGGACTCTGAAGCTTTCTTT.

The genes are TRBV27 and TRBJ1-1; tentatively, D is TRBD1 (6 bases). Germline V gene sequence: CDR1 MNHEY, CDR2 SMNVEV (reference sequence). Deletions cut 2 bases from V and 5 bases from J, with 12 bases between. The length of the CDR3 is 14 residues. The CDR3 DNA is TGTGCCAGCAGTTTACGGGGGCCTGGGACTGAAGCTTTCTTT. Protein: CASSLRGPGTEAFF.

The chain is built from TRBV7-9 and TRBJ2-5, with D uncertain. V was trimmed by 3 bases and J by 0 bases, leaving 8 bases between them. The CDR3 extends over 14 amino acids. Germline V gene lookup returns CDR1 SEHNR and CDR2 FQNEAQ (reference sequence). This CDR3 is CASSLGLHQETQYF. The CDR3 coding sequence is TGTGCCAGCAGCTTGGGCCTTCACCAAGAGACCCAGTACTTC.

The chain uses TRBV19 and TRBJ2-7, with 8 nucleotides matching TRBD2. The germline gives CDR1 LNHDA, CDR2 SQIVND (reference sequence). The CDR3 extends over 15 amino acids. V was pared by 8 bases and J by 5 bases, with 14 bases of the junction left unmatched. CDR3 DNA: TGTGCCAGTCGATTGGGGAGCGGGAGATCGGACGAGCAGTACTTC. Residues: CASRLGSGRSDEQYF.

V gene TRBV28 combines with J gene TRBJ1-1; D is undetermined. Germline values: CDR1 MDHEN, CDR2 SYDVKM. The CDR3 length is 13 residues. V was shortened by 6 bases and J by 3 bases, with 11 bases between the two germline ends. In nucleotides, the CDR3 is TGTGCCAGCAGCTTGGTTCGTGACACTGAAGCTTTCTTT. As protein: CASSLVRDTEAFF.

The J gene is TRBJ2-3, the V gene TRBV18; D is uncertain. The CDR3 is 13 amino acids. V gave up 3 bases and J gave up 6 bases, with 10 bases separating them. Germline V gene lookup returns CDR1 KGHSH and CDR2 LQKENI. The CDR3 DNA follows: TGTGCCAGCTCACCCATCGAATCCGATACGCAGTATTTT. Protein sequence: CASSPIESDTQYF.

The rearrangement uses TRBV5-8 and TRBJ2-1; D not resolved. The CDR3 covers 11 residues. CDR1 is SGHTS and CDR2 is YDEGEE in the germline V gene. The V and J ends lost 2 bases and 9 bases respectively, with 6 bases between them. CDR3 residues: CASSFLSEQFF. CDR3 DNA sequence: TGTGCCAGCAGCTTTCTCAGTGAGCAGTTCTTC.

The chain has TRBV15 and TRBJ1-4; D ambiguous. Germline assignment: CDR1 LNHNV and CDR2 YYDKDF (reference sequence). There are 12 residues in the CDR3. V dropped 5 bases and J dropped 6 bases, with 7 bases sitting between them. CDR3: CATSLPDEKLFF. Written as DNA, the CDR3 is TGTGCCACCAGCCTCCCGGATGAAAAACTGTTTTTT.

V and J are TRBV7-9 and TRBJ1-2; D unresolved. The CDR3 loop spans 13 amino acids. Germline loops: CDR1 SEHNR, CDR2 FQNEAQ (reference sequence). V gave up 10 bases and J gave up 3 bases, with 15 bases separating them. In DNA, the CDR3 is TGTGCCATCTCCCGGGATCAGCACTATGGCTACACCTTC. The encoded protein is CAISRDQHYGYTF.

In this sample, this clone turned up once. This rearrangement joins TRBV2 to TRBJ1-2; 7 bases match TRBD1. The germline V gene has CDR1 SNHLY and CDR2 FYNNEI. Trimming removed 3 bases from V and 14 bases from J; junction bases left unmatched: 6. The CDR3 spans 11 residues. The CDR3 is CASSDEGAHTF. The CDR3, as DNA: TGTGCCAGCAGTGATGAGGGGGCGCATACCTTC.

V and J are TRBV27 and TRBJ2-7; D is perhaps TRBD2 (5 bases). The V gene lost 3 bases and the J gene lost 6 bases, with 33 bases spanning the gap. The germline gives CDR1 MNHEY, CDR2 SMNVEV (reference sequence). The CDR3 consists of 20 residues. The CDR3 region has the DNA TGTGCCAGCAGTTTGACGGAGGCATCCGGCTGGGGAATCCTATCCCCCGAGCAGTACTTC. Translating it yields CASSLTEASGWGILSPEQYF.

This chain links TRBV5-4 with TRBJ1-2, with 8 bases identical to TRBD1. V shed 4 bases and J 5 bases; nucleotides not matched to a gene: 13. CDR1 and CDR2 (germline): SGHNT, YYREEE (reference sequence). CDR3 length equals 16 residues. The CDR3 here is CASSPPEGTGWYGYTF. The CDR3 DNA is TGTGCCAGCAGCCCACCAGAGGGGACAGGCTGGTATGGCTACACCTTC.

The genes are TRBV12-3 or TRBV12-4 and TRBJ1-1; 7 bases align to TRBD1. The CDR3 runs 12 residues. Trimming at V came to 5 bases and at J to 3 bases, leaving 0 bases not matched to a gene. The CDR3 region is CASSDRDTEAFF. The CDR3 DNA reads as TGTGCCAGCAGTGACAGGGACACTGAAGCTTTCTTT.

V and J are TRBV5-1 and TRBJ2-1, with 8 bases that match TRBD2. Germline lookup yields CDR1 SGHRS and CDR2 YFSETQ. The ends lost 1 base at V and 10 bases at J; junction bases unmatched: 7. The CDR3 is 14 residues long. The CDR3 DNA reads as TGCGCCAGCAGCTTGTTTCGGGAGGGCGGGGAGCAGTTCTTC. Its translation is CASSLFREGGEQFF.

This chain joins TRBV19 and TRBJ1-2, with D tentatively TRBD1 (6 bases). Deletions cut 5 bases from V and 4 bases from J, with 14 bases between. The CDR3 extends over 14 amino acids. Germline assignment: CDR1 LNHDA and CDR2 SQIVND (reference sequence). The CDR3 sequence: CASSPPTGRYGYTF. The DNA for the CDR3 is TGTGCCAGTAGTCCGCCGACAGGCCGCTATGGCTACACCTTC. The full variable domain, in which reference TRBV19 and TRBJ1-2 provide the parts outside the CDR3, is DGGITQSPKYLFRKEGQNVTLSCEQNLNHDAMYWYRQDPGQGLRLIYYSQIVNDFQKGDIAEGYSVSREKKESFPLTVTSAQKNPTAFYLCASSPPTGRYGYTFGSGTRLTVV.